The rows below give T cell receptor beta chains drawn from one sample of a study of T cells in Graves' hyperthyroidism and ophthalmopathy. TCRdb reprocessed the multiplex PCR reads with MiXCR, giving one entry per CDR3 protein. In the table there are about 360,000 distinct CDR3 sequences, roughly 13% of which are singletons. The sample comprised blood. Receptor source: a woman in her late teens or twenties with Graves' hyperthyroidism. Both conserved end residues are part of each CDR3. The order of the fields is J gene, clone size, V gene, D gene, CDR3 protein, CDR3 DNA. A D gene is named only where the DNA matches it firmly. Clone size appears in some rows only: once, few, many, or a class for an expanded clone.

J: TRBJ2-7
size: many
V: TRBV6-2/TRBV6-3
D: TRBD2
CDR3: CASSYSRTSGDSYEQYF
DNA: TGTGCCAGCAGTTACTCCCGGACTAGCGGGGACTCCTACGAGCAGTACTTC

J: TRBJ1-1
size: many
V: TRBV30
D: -
CDR3: CAWTVQMNTEAFF
DNA: TGTGCCTGGACCGTACAGATGAACACTGAAGCTTTCTTT

J: TRBJ1-2
size: few
V: TRBV5-4
D: -
CDR3: CASSLNVAASHNYGYTF
DNA: TGTGCCAGCAGCTTGAATGTAGCAGCTTCGCATAACTATGGCTACACCTTC

J: TRBJ1-3
size: many
V: TRBV20-1
D: TRBD1
CDR3: CSAYRDRAGNTIYF
DNA: TGCAGTGCATACCGGGACAGAGCTGGAAACACCATATATTTT

J: TRBJ2-2
size: few
V: TRBV6-1
D: TRBD2
CDR3: CASSHGTSGGAPGELFF
DNA: TGTGCCAGCAGTCACGGGACTAGCGGGGGGGCCCCCGGGGAGCTGTTTTTT

J: TRBJ2-3
size: many
V: TRBV11-2
D: -
CDR3: CASSRRVPDRRDTQYF
DNA: TGTGCCAGCAGCCGCAGGGTCCCAGATCGTAGAGATACGCAGTATTTT

J: TRBJ1-5
size: many
V: TRBV3-1
D: -
CDR3: CASSPGVGNQPQHF
DNA: TGTGCCAGCAGCCCGGGTGTGGGCAATCAGCCCCAGCATTTT

J: TRBJ2-1
size: many
V: TRBV28
D: -
CDR3: CASSLGASVSSEQFF
DNA: TGTGCCAGCAGTTTAGGGGCCTCGGTGTCGAGTGAGCAGTTCTTC

J: TRBJ2-5
size: few
V: TRBV10-1
D: TRBD1
CDR3: CASSPVSGGQETQYF
DNA: TGCGCCAGCAGTCCAGTTTCAGGGGGCCAAGAGACCCAGTACTTC

J: TRBJ2-7
size: many
V: TRBV20-1
D: TRBD1
CDR3: CSADRASYEQYF
DNA: TGCAGTGCGGACAGGGCCTCATACGAGCAGTACTTC

J: TRBJ2-7
size: many
V: TRBV10-2
D: -
CDR3: CASSEGLEQYF
DNA: TGCGCCAGCAGTGAGGGGCTCGAGCAGTACTTC

J: TRBJ2-3
size: many
V: TRBV7-3
D: -
CDR3: CASSPVAGGTDTQYF
DNA: TGTGCCAGCAGCCCAGTGGCAGGGGGCACAGATACGCAGTATTTT

J: TRBJ1-1
size: many
V: TRBV6-2/TRBV6-3
D: -
CDR3: CASSYTEGGTEAFF
DNA: TGTGCCAGCAGTTACACCGAGGGTGGGACTGAAGCTTTCTTT

J: TRBJ2-3
size: few
V: TRBV4-2
D: -
CDR3: CASSQDLSTDTQYF
DNA: TGTGCCAGCAGCCAAGATCTAAGCACAGATACGCAGTATTTT

J: TRBJ2-5
size: -
V: TRBV11-2
D: TRBD2
CDR3: CASGIGVAGHQETQYF
DNA: TGTGCCAGCGGCATCGGGGTAGCGGGGCACCAAGAGACCCAGTACTTC

J: TRBJ2-1
size: many
V: TRBV12-3/TRBV12-4
D: -
CDR3: CASIRGWAQSSYNEQFF
DNA: TGTGCCAGCATCCGGGGCTGGGCCCAAAGCTCCTACAATGAGCAGTTCTTC

J: TRBJ1-1
size: many
V: TRBV28
D: -
CDR3: CASSVFGRAFF
DNA: TGTGCCAGCTCAGTTTTTGGGCGAGCTTTCTTT

J: TRBJ1-6
size: -
V: TRBV7-9
D: -
CDR3: CASSRVGDGSPLHF
DNA: TGTGCCAGCAGCCGCGTCGGGGATGGGTCACCCCTCCACTTT

J: TRBJ2-1
size: many
V: TRBV7-9
D: -
CDR3: CASSSLRLSPRASSYNEQFF
DNA: TGTGCCAGCAGCTCTCTCCGGCTTTCACCGAGGGCGAGCTCCTACAATGAGCAGTTCTTC

J: TRBJ2-1
size: many
V: TRBV6-1
D: TRBD2
CDR3: CASSRGASGMDEQFF
DNA: TGTGCCAGCAGCCGAGGTGCTAGCGGGATGGATGAGCAGTTCTTC

J: TRBJ2-7
size: many
V: TRBV12-3/TRBV12-4
D: TRBD2
CDR3: CASSRQRGISYEQYF
DNA: TGTGCCAGCAGCCGCCAGCGGGGCATTAGCTACGAGCAGTACTTC

J: TRBJ2-1
size: -
V: TRBV7-9
D: -
CDR3: CASSLVQTGSSYNEQFF
DNA: TGTGCCAGCAGCTTAGTCCAAACAGGGAGCTCCTACAATGAGCAGTTCTTC

J: TRBJ2-7
size: many
V: TRBV24-1
D: TRBD1
CDR3: CATSDLRGPGQVTYEQYF
DNA: TGTGCCACCAGTGATTTGCGAGGCCCGGGACAGGTAACCTACGAGCAGTACTTC

J: TRBJ2-1
size: many
V: TRBV12-3/TRBV12-4
D: TRBD2
CDR3: CASSLTSGSAYNEQFF
DNA: TGTGCCAGCAGTTTAACTAGCGGGAGTGCCTACAATGAGCAGTTCTTC

J: TRBJ2-7
size: many
V: TRBV28
D: TRBD2
CDR3: CASSPLGGLGYEQYF
DNA: TGTGCCAGCAGCCCCTTGGGAGGGCTAGGGTACGAGCAGTACTTC

J: TRBJ2-5
size: many
V: TRBV6-1
D: TRBD2
CDR3: CASTQIGEGRQTQYF
DNA: TGTGCCAGCACCCAGATTGGGGAGGGACGGCAGACCCAGTACTTC

J: TRBJ2-5
size: few
V: TRBV9
D: TRBD1
CDR3: CASSVSTGGPETQYF
DNA: TGTGCCAGCAGCGTTTCGACAGGGGGCCCAGAGACCCAGTACTTC

J: TRBJ1-2
size: -
V: TRBV12-3/TRBV12-4
D: TRBD1
CDR3: CASSEQGAGENYGYTF
DNA: TGTGCCAGCAGTGAACAGGGGGCCGGAGAAAACTATGGCTACACCTTC

J: TRBJ1-1
size: few
V: TRBV9
D: TRBD1
CDR3: CASSSGDRGLAEAFF
DNA: TGTGCCAGCAGCTCAGGGGACAGGGGGTTAGCTGAAGCTTTCTTT

J: TRBJ1-6
size: -
V: TRBV14
D: -
CDR3: CASSQVVGPLHF
DNA: TGTGCCAGCAGCCAAGTGGTAGGACCCCTCCACTTT

J: TRBJ2-2
size: -
V: TRBV20-1
D: TRBD1
CDR3: CSAGAGTATGELFF
DNA: TGCAGTGCCGGGGCCGGGACAGCGACCGGGGAGCTGTTTTTT

J: TRBJ1-1
size: many
V: TRBV7-9
D: TRBD1
CDR3: CASGTGARIAAFF
DNA: TGTGCCAGCGGGACAGGGGCCCGTATAGCAGCTTTCTTT

J: TRBJ2-1
size: -
V: TRBV9
D: TRBD2
CDR3: CASSVGRGRAIDEQFF
DNA: TGTGCCAGCAGCGTAGGGCGCGGGAGGGCTATCGATGAGCAGTTCTTC

J: TRBJ2-7
size: many
V: TRBV29-1
D: TRBD2
CDR3: CSVASSGYEQYF
DNA: TGCAGCGTTGCTTCTAGCGGCTACGAGCAGTACTTC

J: TRBJ1-5
size: -
V: TRBV5-1
D: -
CDR3: CASGQRPLSNRPQHF
DNA: TGCGCCAGCGGACAGCGCCCCTTAAGCAATCGGCCCCAGCATTTT

J: TRBJ1-5
size: many
V: TRBV11-2
D: TRBD1
CDR3: CASSSTDRAVQIQPQHF
DNA: TGTGCCAGCAGCTCGACTGACAGGGCGGTTCAAATACAGCCCCAGCATTTT

J: TRBJ2-1
size: many
V: TRBV5-6
D: -
CDR3: CASSLYVYEQFF
DNA: TGTGCCAGCAGCTTGTACGTGTATGAGCAGTTCTTC

J: TRBJ2-2
size: -
V: TRBV29-1
D: -
CDR3: CSVGRGTTGELFF
DNA: TGCAGCGTTGGACGGGGGACGACCGGGGAGCTGTTTTTT

J: TRBJ2-7
size: -
V: TRBV9
D: -
CDR3: CASSIAGLGYEQYF
DNA: TGTGCCAGCAGCATAGCAGGGTTGGGCTACGAGCAGTACTTC

J: TRBJ2-6
size: many
V: TRBV12-3/TRBV12-4
D: -
CDR3: CASSLYSSGANVLTF
DNA: TGTGCCAGCAGTTTGTACAGCTCTGGGGCCAACGTCCTGACTTTC

J: TRBJ1-2
size: -
V: TRBV10-3
D: -
CDR3: CASSARGGYTF
DNA: TGTGCCAGCAGTGCCCGGGGCGGCTACACCTTC

J: TRBJ2-2
size: -
V: TRBV20-1
D: -
CDR3: CSARELGGAAGELFF
DNA: TGCAGTGCTAGAGAATTAGGAGGGGCGGCCGGGGAGCTGTTTTTT

J: TRBJ1-1
size: many
V: TRBV20-1
D: -
CDR3: CSAAWGGGTEAFF
DNA: TGCAGTGCTGCTTGGGGAGGGGGAACTGAAGCTTTCTTT

J: TRBJ1-5
size: many
V: TRBV4-1
D: -
CDR3: CASSQDRPLGQPQHF
DNA: TGCGCCAGCAGCCAAGATCGGCCGTTGGGTCAGCCCCAGCATTTT

J: TRBJ1-5
size: few
V: TRBV19
D: -
CDR3: CASSGVAGGDQLQHF
DNA: TGTGCCAGTAGTGGGGTCGCGGGGGGCGATCAGCTCCAGCATTTT

J: TRBJ1-4
size: once
V: TRBV20-1
D: -
CDR3: CSARDPAATNEKLFF
DNA: TGCAGTGCTAGAGATCCAGCTGCAACTAATGAAAAACTGTTTTTT

J: TRBJ2-5
size: many
V: TRBV6-1
D: -
CDR3: CASSRGLAQETQYF
DNA: TGTGCCAGCAGTCGGGGGCTAGCCCAAGAGACCCAGTACTTC

J: TRBJ1-1
size: many
V: TRBV4-2
D: -
CDR3: CASSQVQGEDTEAFF
DNA: TGTGCCAGCAGCCAAGTACAGGGAGAGGACACTGAAGCTTTCTTT

J: TRBJ2-5
size: few
V: TRBV6-1
D: -
CDR3: CASSRGTRSRWYF
DNA: TGTGCCAGCAGCCGAGGGACTCGGTCTAGGTGGTACTTC

J: TRBJ2-1
size: many
V: TRBV6-5
D: TRBD2
CDR3: CASSYSPWTSGRYNEQFF
DNA: TGTGCCAGCAGTTACTCCCCCTGGACTAGCGGGAGATACAATGAGCAGTTCTTC

J: TRBJ1-5
size: many
V: TRBV24-1
D: -
CDR3: CATSDSLPNQPQHF
DNA: TGTGCCACCAGTGATTCCCTCCCCAATCAGCCCCAGCATTTT

J: TRBJ1-2
size: -
V: TRBV6-1
D: -
CDR3: CASRAPGDYGYTF
DNA: TGTGCCAGCAGGGCCCCGGGTGACTATGGCTACACCTTC

J: TRBJ1-1
size: -
V: TRBV5-6
D: TRBD1
CDR3: CASSPTGTGVWAVNTEAFF
DNA: TGTGCCAGCAGTCCTACCGGGACAGGGGTTTGGGCTGTTAACACTGAAGCTTTCTTT

J: TRBJ2-5
size: -
V: TRBV11-1
D: TRBD1
CDR3: CASSFPDRGQETQYF
DNA: TGTGCCAGCAGCTTCCCCGACAGGGGCCAAGAGACCCAGTACTTC

J: TRBJ1-5
size: many
V: TRBV4-2
D: -
CDR3: CASSQDWSGSNQPQHF
DNA: TGTGCCAGCAGCCAAGATTGGAGCGGTAGCAATCAGCCCCAGCATTTT